What follows are 28 T cell receptor beta chains derived from one specimen sequenced in a study of breast tumors, draining lymph nodes, adjacent tissues. TCRdb re-derived calls from the multiplex PCR reads in MiXCR, one entry per CDR3 protein. The sample yields approximately 63,000 distinct CDR3 sequences, around three fifths seen once. The source material was breast tumor tissue. The receptors derive from a female donor with breast cancer. Some clones in this sample may be carry-over from other donors' samples.

This clonotype was detected only a few times. The rearrangement links TRBV5-1 to TRBJ2-7; D call uncertain. The length of the CDR3 is 12 residues. Germline CDR1 and CDR2: SGHRS and YFSETQ. V gave up 4 bases and J gave up 6 bases, with 11 bases separating them. CDR3 region: CASSTGRREQYF. CDR3 nucleotides: TGCGCCAGCAGCACCGGACGGCGCGAGCAGTACTTC.

On this clonotype itself: Because it lacks the conserved phenylalanine or tryptophan at the end, this CDR3 is likely a read error. The rearrangement joins TRBV4-3 to TRBJ2-5; no clear D gene. The CDR3 is 10 residues long. The V and J ends lost 0 bases and 7 bases respectively, with 0 bases between them. Looked up from germline, CDR1 is LGHNA and CDR2 is YSLEER. The chain's CDR3 is CASSQETQYS. CDR3 DNA: TGCGCCAGCAGCCAAGAGACCCAGTACTCC.

The V gene is TRBV10-2, the J gene TRBJ2-7, with TRBD2 matching 10 bases. The trim removed 1 base at V and 5 bases at J, leaving 5 bases unmatched. The CDR3 runs to 15 residues. Germline V lookup: CDR1 WSHSY, CDR2 SAAADI. The CDR3 DNA is TGCGCCAGCAGTGAGTGGCTAGCGGGAGCCGACGAGCAGTACTTC. Its translation is CASSEWLAGADEQYF.

The genes are TRBV9 and TRBJ2-2; possibly TRBD1 or TRBD2 for D (6 bases each). The CDR3 extends over 13 amino acids. V lost 3 bases, J lost 13 bases, and 16 bases lay in between. Germline assignment: CDR1 SGDLS and CDR2 YYNGEE. The CDR3 DNA is TGTGCCAGCAGCGAGGAGGGGGGACACAGGCTGTTTTTT. Protein sequence: CASSEEGGHRLFF.

There are many counts of this clonotype. A much more abundant neighbour one base away suggests this may be a read error. The chain carries TRBV7-8 and TRBJ2-3; maybe TRBD1 (5 bases). Germline V gene sequence: CDR1 SGHVS, CDR2 FQNEAQ. V lost 5 bases and J 2 bases, leaving 17 bases between the germline ends. The CDR3 has 16 amino acids. CDR3 sequence (DNA): TGTGCCAGCAGCCGCACATCCAGGGTCCTCACAGATACGCAGTATTTT. Translation gives CASSRTSRVLTDTQYF.

As to this clonotype: The junction and the germline gene differ at one end; a read error may be behind it. The chain has TRBV15 and TRBJ2-7; 10 nucleotides agree with TRBD1. The CDR3 has 16 amino acids. Looked up from germline, CDR1 is LNHNV and CDR2 is YYDKDF (reference sequence). The CDR3 loop is CAASSESRTGGYEQYF. The DNA for the CDR3 is TGTGCCGCCAGCAGTGAGTCCAGGACAGGGGGCTACGAGCAGTACTTC. Full variable domain (rest looked up from reference TRBV15 and TRBJ2-7): DAMVIQNPRYQVTQFGKPVTLSCSQTLNHNVMYWYQQKSSQAPKLLFHYYDKDFNNEADTPDNFQSRRPNTSFCFLDIRSPGLGDTAMYLCAASSESRTGGYEQYFGPGTRLTVT.

This clonotype was observed once. J is TRBJ1-2 and V is TRBV6-5; TRBD1 is a possible D gene (6 bases). The CDR3 is made up of 12 amino acids. Trimming took off 6 bases at V and 12 bases at J, with 17 bases between the two ends. Germline CDR1 and CDR2: MNHEY and SVGAGI. CDR3 loop: CASSRGSSGNTF. The CDR3 DNA reads TGTGCCAGCAGCAGGGGTTCCTCTGGAAACACCTTC.

This clonotype has a count of ten or more. This chain joins TRBV20-1 and TRBJ2-7; weak D call: TRBD2 (6 bases). Germline values: CDR1 DFQATT, CDR2 SNEGSKA (reference sequence). The V and J ends lost 2 bases and 0 bases respectively, with 20 bases between them. The CDR3 consists of 17 residues. Written as DNA, the CDR3 is TGCAGTGCTAGACAGAGTCCGGGTAGCGGAAACTCCTACGAGCAGTACTTC. Its translation: CSARQSPGSGNSYEQYF.

This clonotype was recorded at least ten times. The chain couples TRBV12-3 or TRBV12-4 to TRBJ1-3; 10 nucleotides line up with TRBD1. V shed 6 bases and J 6 bases; nucleotides not matched to a gene: 8. The CDR3 is 15 amino acids. In DNA form, the CDR3 reads TGTGCCAGCAGCAGGGACAGGGGATTGGAAAACACCATATATTTT. Translation: CASSRDRGLENTIYF.

On this clonotype itself: The junction shows a germline mismatch at one end, possibly a read error. The rearrangement joins TRBV5-1 to TRBJ2-7; 10 nucleotides line up with TRBD2. The CDR3 length is 15 residues. The germline V gene has CDR1 SGHRS and CDR2 YFSETQ. CDR3 sequence: CASSSASGSWYGQYF. The CDR3 DNA sequence: TGCGCCAGCAGCTCCGCTAGCGGGAGTTGGTACGGGCAGTACTTC. Together with reference TRBV5-1 and TRBJ2-7, the CDR3 gives the full variable domain: KAGVTQTPRYLIKTRGQQVTLSCSPISGHRSVSWYQQTPGQGLQFLFEYFSETQRNKGNFPGRFSGRQFSNSRSEMNVSTLELGDSALYLCASSSASGSWYGQYFGPGTRLTVT.

The rearrangement joins TRBV11-2 to TRBJ2-1, with TRBD2 matching over 9 bases. Germline CDR1 reads SGHAT; CDR2 reads FQNNGV. V shed 3 bases and J 4 bases; nucleotides not matched to a gene: 4. The CDR3 length is 15 residues. CDR3 sequence: CASSFERGAYNEQFF. In nucleotides, the CDR3 is TGTGCCAGCAGCTTCGAGCGGGGGGCTTACAATGAGCAGTTCTTC. Supplemented by reference TRBV11-2 and TRBJ2-1, the full variable domain reads EAGVAQSPRYKIIEKRQSVAFWCNPISGHATLYWYQQILGQGPKLLIQFQNNGVVDDSQLPKDRFSAERLKGVDSTLKIQPAKLEDSAVYLCASSFERGAYNEQFFGPGTRLTVL.

This clonotype was seen ten or more times. The CDR3, as DNA: TGTGCCAGCAGCTTAGAAAATTCCGGCACCATATATTTT. Protein product: CASSLENSGTIYF. This chain connects TRBV13 to TRBJ1-3; no firm D call. CDR1 PRHDT and CDR2 FYEKMQ come from the germline V gene (reference sequence). V dropped 1 base and J dropped 9 bases, with 10 bases sitting between them. The CDR3 has 13 residues.

The chain uses TRBV25-1 and TRBJ1-3; 9 bases fit TRBD1. CDR3 size: 13 residues. Germline assignment: CDR1 MGHDK and CDR2 SYGVNS. For the CDR3, the DNA is TGTGCTAGACAGGGGGTTGCTGGAAACACCATATATTTT. This gives the protein CARQGVAGNTIYF.

This clonotype was detected a few times. This sequence joins TRBV3-2 and TRBJ2-2. TRBV3-2 is shown as a pseudogene. The CDR3 totals 13 residues. The chain's CDR3 is CASSQDRQGELFF. CDR3 coding DNA: TGTGCCAGCAGCCAAGATCGTCAAGGGGAGCTGTTTTTT.

Concerning this clonotype: At one end, the junction sequence differs from germline, possibly due to a read error. The chain employs TRBV11-2 and TRBJ1-5, with 10 bases lining up with TRBD1. The CDR3 is made up of 16 amino acids. Germline CDR1 and CDR2: SGHAT and FQNNGV. In DNA, the CDR3 is TGTGCCAGCAGCAAGGACAGGGGGTATTACAATGAGCCCCAGCATTTT. Translated: CASSKDRGYYNEPQHF.

In regard to this clonotype: Possible read error: a much larger clone is one base away. The chain recombines TRBV20-1 with TRBJ2-3; D is uncertain. There are 14 residues in the CDR3. From germline, CDR1 is DFQATT and CDR2 SNEGSKA (reference sequence). The DNA of the CDR3 is TGCAGTGCTAGTCTGACTTTTAGCACAGCTACGCAGTATTTT. Translation: CSASLTFSTATQYF.

The chain is built from TRBV5-1 and TRBJ1-6, with D perhaps matching TRBD1 (5 bases). CDR3 length: 13 amino acids. CDR1 and CDR2 from the germline V gene are SGHRS and YFSETQ. V gave up 7 bases and J gave up 12 bases, with 17 bases separating them. CDR3 sequence reads: CASPTGRPVPLHF. The CDR3 nucleotides are TGCGCCAGCCCCACGGGGCGGCCCGTACCCCTCCACTTT. Full variable domain (remainder filled in from reference TRBV5-1 and TRBJ1-6): KAGVTQTPRYLIKTRGQQVTLSCSPISGHRSVSWYQQTPGQGLQFLFEYFSETQRNKGNFPGRFSGRQFSNSRSEMNVSTLELGDSALYLCASPTGRPVPLHFGNGTRLTVT.

This clonotype has just one count. The chain joins TRBV7-9 to TRBJ1-4; a weak D match, TRBD1 (5 bases). The CDR3 spans 16 residues. Trimming left V 6 bases short and J 4 bases short, with 18 bases between. CDR1 is SEHNR and CDR2 is FQNEAQ in the germline V gene (reference sequence). DNA for the CDR3: TGTGCCAGCAGTGCGGGGCTAGCGGGGTTTAATGAAAAACTGTTTTTT. Translating it yields CASSAGLAGFNEKLFF.

This clonotype showed up just a few times. The rearrangement links TRBV7-9 to TRBJ2-7; the match to TRBD2 covers 12 bases. CDR3 length: 15 amino acids. V gave up 1 base and J gave up 5 bases; unmatched junction bases: 3. Germline loops: CDR1 SEHNR, CDR2 FQNEAQ (reference sequence). CDR3 bases: TGTGCCAGCAGCTTAGGGACTAGCGGGATCGACGAGCAGTACTTC. Translation gives CASSLGTSGIDEQYF.

CDR3 sequence (DNA): TGCGCCAGCAGCCAATCCGCAGGAAGCCTGGGAAACACCATATATTTT. Protein product: CASSQSAGSLGNTIYF. This chain uses TRBV4-1 with TRBJ1-3; D not resolved. This CDR3 region has 16 residues. Between the trimmed V and J ends, which lost 2 bases and 4 bases, there was a span of 15 bases. The V gene's germline CDR1 is MGHRA and CDR2 YSYEKL.

This clonotype was counted once. The V and J genes are TRBV7-2 and TRBJ2-5; no reliable D call. This CDR3 is built from 13 residues. V lost 6 bases, J lost 5 bases, and 13 bases lay in between. Germline V lookup: CDR1 SGHTA, CDR2 FQGNSA. In DNA, the CDR3 is TGTGCCAGCAGTCCCTCGAAAGGGGAGACCCAGTACTTC. It encodes CASSPSKGETQYF.

To note about this clonotype: The junction departs from the called germline gene at one end, perhaps through a read error. This chain links TRBV7-8 with TRBJ1-1; D gene unclear. The CDR3 is 13 residues long. CDR1 SGHVS and CDR2 FQNEAQ come from the germline V gene. The CDR3 here is CASSLTEGTEALF. Written as DNA, the CDR3 is TGTGCCAGCAGCTTAACAGAGGGCACTGAAGCTCTCTTT.

This clonotype has a single count. This chain uses TRBV4-3 with TRBJ2-5; D is unresolved. Germline V gene sequence: CDR1 LGHNA, CDR2 YSLEER. This CDR3 has 14 residues. The V end was cut by 0 bases, the J end by 5 bases, with 10 bases between. CDR3 in amino acids: CASSQDVSGETQYF. CDR3 DNA sequence: TGCGCCAGCAGCCAAGATGTATCCGGGGAGACCCAGTACTTC.

This clonotype was detected many times. At one end, the junction sequence differs from germline, possibly due to a read error. CDR3 residues: CAISEHGSTIYF. CDR3 bases: TGTGCCATCAGTGAGCATGGAAGCACCATATATTTT. The rearrangement uses TRBV10-3 and TRBJ1-3; no definite D call. The CDR3 covers 12 residues. Germline CDR1 is ENHRY and CDR2 is SYGVKD.

This chain links TRBV7-8 with TRBJ1-5; 10 bases are shared with TRBD1. Germline V CDR1 and CDR2: SGHVS, FQNEAQ. V shed 5 bases, J shed 14 bases, and the junction held 6 bases outside the gene matches. This CDR3 comprises 12 residues. CDR3 sequence reads: CASSRTGGFEHF. The CDR3 coding sequence is TGTGCCAGCAGCCGGACAGGGGGTTTCGAGCATTTT.

This clonotype was observed a single time. V is TRBV20-1 and J is TRBJ2-7; possibly TRBD2 for D (8 bases). The V gene's germline CDR1 is DFQATT and CDR2 SNEGSKA (reference sequence). Trimming left V 6 bases short and J 0 bases short, with 18 bases between. The CDR3 has 15 residues. Written as DNA, the CDR3 is TGCAGTGCCCCAGCGGGGGACAGCCACTCCTACGAGCAGTACTTC. Translated, it gives CSAPAGDSHSYEQYF.

There are a few counts of this clonotype. A much larger clonotype is one base distant, so this may be a read error. This chain joins TRBV5-4 and TRBJ2-1; no definite D call. Germline V gives CDR1 SGHNT, CDR2 YYREEE (reference sequence). The CDR3 totals 15 residues. Trimming removed 4 bases at V and 7 bases at J, with 18 bases between. This CDR3 is CASSLGVASKNEQFF. The CDR3 region has the DNA TGTGCCAGCAGCCTTGGGGTCGCGAGTAAGAATGAGCAGTTCTTC.

The V call is TRBV20-1, the J call TRBJ2-2, with D perhaps TRBD1 or TRBD2 (5 bases each). Looked up from germline, CDR1 is DFQATT and CDR2 is SNEGSKA (reference sequence). The V and J ends lost 1 base and 13 bases respectively, with 19 bases between them. This CDR3 contains 14 residues. The CDR3 loop is CSARVGPGSAGLFF. CDR3 nucleotides: TGCAGTGCTAGAGTGGGACCTGGTTCCGCGGGGCTGTTTTTT.